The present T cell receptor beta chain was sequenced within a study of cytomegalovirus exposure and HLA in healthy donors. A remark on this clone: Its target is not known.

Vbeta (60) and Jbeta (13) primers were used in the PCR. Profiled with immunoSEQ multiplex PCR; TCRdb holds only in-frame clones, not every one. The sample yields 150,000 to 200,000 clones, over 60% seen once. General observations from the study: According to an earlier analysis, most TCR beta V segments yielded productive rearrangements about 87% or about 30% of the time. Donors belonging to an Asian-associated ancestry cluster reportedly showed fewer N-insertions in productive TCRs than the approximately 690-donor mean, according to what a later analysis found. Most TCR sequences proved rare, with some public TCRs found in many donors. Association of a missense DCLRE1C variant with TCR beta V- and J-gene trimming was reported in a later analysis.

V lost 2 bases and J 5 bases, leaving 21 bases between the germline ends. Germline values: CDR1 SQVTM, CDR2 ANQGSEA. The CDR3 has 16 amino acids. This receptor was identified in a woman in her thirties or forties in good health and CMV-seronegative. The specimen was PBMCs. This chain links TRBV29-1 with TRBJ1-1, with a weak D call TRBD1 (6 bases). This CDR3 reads CSVEWKLQGAGTEAFF. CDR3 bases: TGCAGCGTTGAATGGAAGCTACAGGGTGCCGGGACTGAAGCTTTCTTT.